The next 14 T cell receptor beta chains were all read from a single sample in a study of long-term antiretroviral therapy in people with HIV. The assay used was immunoSEQ (version v3.0), run at survey level. Profiling relied on immunoSEQ multiplex PCR, and the TCRdb table lists in-frame clones only, not all of them. The sample has approximately 29,000 clones; roughly 78% are singletons. Sample: unsorted PBMCs, taken 1.5 years before starting antiretroviral therapy. The receptors were sampled from a man aged 18 to 30 with HIV.

The chain recombines TRBV6-5 with TRBJ1-1; TRBD1 is a possible D gene (5 bases). The CDR3 runs to 11 residues. Trimming removed 8 bases from V and 8 bases from J, with 12 bases in between. Germline lookup yields CDR1 MNHEY and CDR2 SVGAGI. The CDR3 sequence is CASQRGKEAFF. CDR3 DNA sequence: TGTGCCAGCCAAAGGGGAAAAGAAGCTTTCTTT.

In this sample, this clone turned up once. The chain combines TRBV5-1 with TRBJ2-7; 7 bases line up with TRBD2. V lost 0 bases, J lost 0 bases, and 9 bases stayed unmatched. The CDR3 is 17 residues long. Germline loops: CDR1 SGHRS, CDR2 YFSETQ. The CDR3 here is CASSLGGSGPHSYEQYF. CDR3 nucleotides: TGCGCCAGCAGCTTGGGCGGGAGCGGTCCCCACTCCTACGAGCAGTACTTC.

J is TRBJ2-1 and V is TRBV2, with D possibly being TRBD2 (5 bases). The CDR3 is 15 amino acids. Germline V CDR1 and CDR2: SNHLY, FYNNEI. The V end was cut by 10 bases, the J end by 8 bases, with 24 bases between. The CDR3 DNA follows: TGTGCCAACTTCGGACGGGGTTTCAACTGGTATGAGCAGTTCTTC. Encoded protein: CANFGRGFNWYEQFF.

The genes are TRBV28 and TRBJ1-3; D not certain. Per germline, CDR1 MDHEN and CDR2 SYDVKM. The germline V and J ends were trimmed by 5 bases and 7 bases, with 9 bases remaining between them. The CDR3 is 12 amino acids. CDR3: CASSDYINTIYF. CDR3 bases: TGTGCCAGCAGTGACTACATTAACACCATATATTTT.

This clone was found a few times. The chain couples TRBV30 to TRBJ1-1, with a weak D call TRBD1 (6 bases). The CDR3 totals 14 residues. V lost 0 bases and J 11 bases, leaving 19 bases between the germline ends. Germline V lookup: CDR1 GTSNPN, CDR2 SVGIG (reference sequence). CDR3 nucleotides: TGTGCCTGGAGTGTACCTCCCCAGGGGCGGAGGGCTTTCTTT. This codes for CAWSVPPQGRRAFF.

The table lists this clone with a few counts. This chain connects TRBV30 to TRBJ1-2; 10 bases fit TRBD1. Trimming took 2 bases from V and 7 from J; bases not matched to a gene: 4. This CDR3 comprises 13 residues. Germline V gives CDR1 GTSNPN, CDR2 SVGIG (reference sequence). The CDR3 DNA is TGTGCCTGGAGTCGGACAGGGGGAGTTGGCTACACCTTC. It codes for CAWSRTGGVGYTF.

This clone was recorded once. The V call is TRBV5-1, the J call TRBJ2-2; 9 nucleotides agree with TRBD2. CDR1 SGHRS and CDR2 YFSETQ come from the germline V gene. The CDR3 loop spans 17 amino acids. V shed 3 bases, J shed 3 bases, and the junction held 9 bases outside the gene matches. The CDR3 region is CASSSVTAGGHTGELFF. The DNA for the CDR3 is TGCGCCAGCAGCTCGGTGACAGCGGGGGGCCACACCGGGGAGCTGTTTTTT.

CDR3 residues: CASSFIAGASYNEQFF. CDR3 nucleotide sequence: TGTGCCAGCAGCTTCATAGCGGGAGCCTCCTACAATGAGCAGTTCTTC. The chain carries TRBV5-4 and TRBJ2-1; 9 bases fit TRBD2. Germline CDR1 and CDR2: SGHNT and YYREEE (reference sequence). V was pared by 2 bases and J by 0 bases, with 3 bases of the junction left unmatched. The CDR3 consists of 16 residues.

The chain uses TRBV4-2 and TRBJ1-1; 7 bases agree with TRBD1. With V trimmed by 5 bases and J by 4 bases, 19 bases remained unmatched. The CDR3 consists of 18 residues. Germline V lookup: CDR1 LGHNA, CDR2 YNFKEQ. CDR3: CASSKGGGGGGWGTEAFF. DNA for the CDR3: TGTGCCAGCAGCAAAGGGGGAGGGGGAGGGGGCTGGGGCACTGAAGCTTTCTTT.

This clone has just a few counts. The rearrangement joins TRBV27 to TRBJ2-5; tentatively, D is TRBD1 or TRBD2 (5 bases each). V gave up 3 bases and J gave up 5 bases, with 19 bases separating them. Germline V lookup: CDR1 MNHEY, CDR2 SMNVEV (reference sequence). This CDR3 contains 16 residues. Here the CDR3 reads CASSFSGTQGGETQYF. CDR3 coding DNA: TGTGCCAGCAGTTTCTCCGGGACCCAGGGCGGGGAGACCCAGTACTTC.

The chain employs TRBV6-4 and TRBJ2-2; D uncertain. Germline lookup yields CDR1 MRHNA and CDR2 SNTAGT. V was pared by 3 bases and J by 5 bases, with 7 bases between. This CDR3 spans 13 amino acids. The CDR3 sequence is CASSDVGTGELFF. The CDR3, as DNA: TGTGCCAGCAGTGATGTGGGAACCGGGGAGCTGTTTTTT.

This chain connects TRBV4-2 to TRBJ2-4; TRBD1 agrees at 8 bases. V shed 0 bases and J 7 bases; nucleotides not matched to a gene: 8. The length of the CDR3 is 16 residues. Germline CDR1 is LGHNA and CDR2 is YNFKEQ. The chain's CDR3 is CASSQDWTGSINIQYF. The CDR3 DNA sequence: TGTGCCAGCAGCCAAGATTGGACAGGGTCGATCAACATTCAGTACTTC.

V usage is TRBV28 and J usage is TRBJ1-2; D not certain. The V gene's germline CDR1 is MDHEN and CDR2 SYDVKM. The V end was cut by 3 bases, the J end by 2 bases, with 1 base between. The CDR3 loop spans 11 amino acids. The CDR3: CASSFNYGYTF. As DNA, the CDR3 is TGTGCCAGCAGTTTCAACTATGGCTACACCTTC.

The V gene is TRBV4-3, the J gene TRBJ2-7; TRBD1 aligns across 8 bases. Germline assignment: CDR1 LGHNA and CDR2 YSLEER. The trim removed 0 bases at V and 4 bases at J, leaving 8 bases unmatched. The CDR3 covers 16 residues. The CDR3 reads CASSQDAQGQGYEQYF. In DNA form, the CDR3 reads TGCGCCAGCAGCCAAGATGCCCAAGGACAGGGTTACGAGCAGTACTTC.